These 3 T cell receptor beta chains were all obtained from the same sample, sequenced in a study of blood T cell repertoires in COVID-19. Method: immunoSEQ multiplex PCR; TCRdb's copy keeps in-frame clones and lacks some. Found here are 200,000 to 250,000 clones, about nine tenths of them singletons; the top ten hold approximately 2.5%. Sequenced input: peripheral blood. Receptor source: a man aged 25-45 years with COVID-19, enrolled during active disease.

V is TRBV5-5 and J is TRBJ2-5; the match to TRBD1 covers 10 bases. Germline assignment: CDR1 SGHKS and CDR2 YYEKEE (reference sequence). The CDR3 spans 15 residues. V dropped 4 bases and J dropped 1; count of bases not matched to a gene: 4. CDR3 bases: TGTGCCAGCAGCAGAAGGACAGGGGGCCAAGAGACCCAGTACTTC. Its translation is CASSRRTGGQETQYF.

This chain joins TRBV12-3 or TRBV12-4 and TRBJ2-7, with D maybe TRBD1 (6 bases). The V gene lost 5 bases and the J gene lost 2 bases, with 10 bases spanning the gap. There are 13 residues in the CDR3. In DNA, the CDR3 is TGTGCCAGCAGTATACAGGGCACCTACGAGCAGTACTTC. It translates to CASSIQGTYEQYF.

This clone appeared a single time. The chain has TRBV6-5 and TRBJ1-4; D gene ambiguous. Germline V gene data show CDR1 as MNHEY and CDR2 as SVGAGI. The CDR3 contains 14 residues. Trimming cost V 7 bases and J 0 bases, with 9 bases left between them. CDR3 loop: CASMTPSTNEKLFF. Here the CDR3 DNA reads TGTGCCAGCATGACACCCTCAACTAATGAAAAACTGTTTTTT.